A selection of T cell receptor beta chains follows, all from one sample in a study of cytomegalovirus exposure and HLA in healthy donors. The table came from immunoSEQ multiplex PCR; TCRdb's copy has only in-frame clones and leaves some out. Seen here are approximately 240,000 clones, about 93% observed once, and the top ten hold roughly 1%. The sample was PBMCs. These receptors came from a woman aged 18-29 years in good health and CMV-seronegative. Both conserved end residues are part of each CDR3. A D gene is named only where the DNA matches it firmly. Size tells how often a clone was seen (once, few, many) or the class of an expanded clone, and some rows leave it out.

d_gene | j_gene | abundance | v_gene | CDR3nt | CDR3aa
. | TRBJ2-1 | . | TRBV5-4 | TGTGCCAGCAGCTTGACTAGTTTCGTGGGTGAGCAGTTCTTC | CASSLTSFVGEQFF
. | TRBJ1-5 | . | TRBV4-2 | TGTGCCAGCAGCCAAGACCCGGGAAATCAGCCCCAGCATTTT | CASSQDPGNQPQHF
. | TRBJ1-1 | . | TRBV6-9 | TGTGCCAGCAGTCAGGCTTTCTTT | CASSQAFF
. | TRBJ1-3 | . | TRBV18 | TGTGCCAGCTCACCGGCCACTACCAGCTCTGGAAACACCATATATTTT | CASSPATTSSGNTIYF
. | TRBJ1-1 | . | TRBV19 | TGTGCCAGTAGTATTGTAATTTCAGGGGTCACTGAAGCTTTCTTT | CASSIVISGVTEAFF
TRBD1 | TRBJ1-2 | . | TRBV19 | TGTGCCAGTAGTACCCGGACAGGGGTTGATGGCTACACCTTC | CASSTRTGVDGYTF
. | TRBJ2-2 | . | TRBV28 | TGTGCCAGCAGTTTATCCCGGAGTCCGGTCACCGGGGAGCTGTTTTTT | CASSLSRSPVTGELFF
TRBD1 | TRBJ1-5 | . | TRBV27 | TGTGCCAGCAGACCACAGGGGAATCAGCCCCAGCATTTT | CASRPQGNQPQHF
. | TRBJ1-1 | . | TRBV10-1 | TGCGCCAGCAGTGAGTCGGCCCCGAACACTGAAGCTTTCTTT | CASSESAPNTEAFF
. | TRBJ1-2 | . | TRBV7-9 | TGTGCCAGCAGCTTAAGGGGCCCGGACTATGGCTACACCTTC | CASSLRGPDYGYTF
. | TRBJ2-1 | few | TRBV7-9 | TGTGCCAGCAGCCACCCCTTGTGGAGCGAGCAGTTCTTC | CASSHPLWSEQFF
. | TRBJ1-1 | . | TRBV29-1 | TGCAGCGCTGACCCCCGGGAAGTCCTAAACACTGAAGCTTTCTTT | CSADPREVLNTEAFF
. | TRBJ1-1 | once | TRBV6-1 | TGTGCCAGCACCGACAGGAAGTTTACCGAAGCTTTCTTT | CASTDRKFTEAFF
TRBD2 | TRBJ2-1 | . | TRBV7-9 | TGTGCCAGCAGCTTAGCGATAGCGGGCATCTCCTACAATGAGCAGTTCTTC | CASSLAIAGISYNEQFF